This T cell receptor (beta chain) stems from a study of regulatory T cells in long-lasting Graves disease. Study details: Graves' cases, newly diagnosed, had used antithyroid drugs under 3 months.

In its sample, this clonotype was seen many times. Antigen: not known. With iRepertoire HTBI primers and Arm-PCR of CDR3 regions, TCR beta libraries were built. Each CDR3 protein gets one entry after TCRdb re-called the multiplex PCR reads with MiXCR. Among about 450,000 distinct CDR3 sequences listed, 11% to 15% were seen once. Findings and limits, study-wide: Thyroid tissue went unstudied; only peripheral blood was examined.

Time point given: newly diagnosed GD, antithyroid drugs for less than 3 months. There was RNA extracted from PBMCs, and the TCR library was made from it. Under American Thyroid Association guidelines, Graves' disease was diagnosed. The CDR3 sequence is 15 residues long. The J segment lost 5 bases and the V segment lost 4 bases, leaving 8 bases of the junction unmatched. The germline CDR1 and CDR2 sequences are SGHRS and YFSETQ. The sample also formed part of further work on T cells in Graves' hyperthyroidism and ophthalmopathy.

J is TRBJ2-5 and V is TRBV5-1; 10 bases line up with TRBD1. The sequence was obtained from a woman aged 45-65 years with Graves disease. Material: peripheral blood mononuclear cells (PBMCs), obtained at new diagnosis, from a patient treated with antithyroid drugs. The CDR3 reads CASSRRTGGVETQYF. DNA of the CDR3: TGCGCCAGCAGCAGGCGGACAGGGGGAGTGGAGACCCAGTACTTC.